These T cell receptor beta chains were read from a single sample in a study of cytomegalovirus exposure and HLA in healthy donors. Here immunoSEQ multiplex PCR was the method, and the copy in TCRdb shows in-frame clones only, minus some. The top ten hold around 6.1% of the sample, which has 110,000 or so clones, about 8.6% seen once. Sequencing used PBMCs. These receptor sequences come from a woman aged 40-49 years in good health and CMV-seropositive. CDR3s leave out the opening cysteine and the closing phenylalanine or tryptophan.

>TRBV10-3|TRBJ2-7
AIKGDNSHEQY
>TRBV5-1|TRBJ1-1
ASSLGTGEAF
>TRBV6-6|TRBJ2-7
ASSYSRDSGGEQY
>TRBV5-4|TRBJ1-1
ASATGQGGTEAF
>TRBV19|TRBJ2-7
ASSIPHSLGAPGEQY
>TRBV5-1|TRBJ1-2
ASSSSRTGGGNYGYT
>TRBV18|TRBJ2-3
ASSEGQGGTDTQY
>TRBV10-3|TRBJ1-1
AISEVWGRTEAF
>TRBV5-5|TRBJ2-7
ASSGGGQGTYEQY
>TRBV5-1|TRBJ1-5
ASSLEGGPSNQPQH
>TRBV6-6|TRBJ1-1
ASSYDQGGKAEAF
>TRBV7-9|TRBJ2-1
ASSPGFSLNEQF
>TRBV27|TRBJ1-1
ASSLSGRAGQRWVF
>TRBV27|TRBJ2-2
ASSPQGLWELF
>TRBV5-1|TRBJ2-5
ASSLGQAGLGETQY
>TRBV13|TRBJ2-3
ASSNPSGGVGDTQY
>TRBV7-9|TRBJ1-1
ASSIPGQALSLNTEAF
>TRBV28|TRBJ1-1
ASSPGLNTEAF
>TRBV30|TRBJ2-2
AWSWGPGSNTGELF
>TRBV2|TRBJ1-1
ASRGTGLETEAF
>TRBV11-2|TRBJ2-1
ASSLGQNNEQF
>TRBV5-4|TRBJ2-1
ASSPKASSGGDEQF